This T cell receptor beta chain appears in the sequencing data of a study of T cell repertoires in cytomegalovirus infection. Study-wide context: Evidence of both CMV infection and a matching HLA type came from public TCR beta signatures. Findings and caveats of the study: CMV carriers with the relevant HLA were identified by cumulative public TCR beta family frequency. It was HLA-C-restricted CMV-specific TCR beta clonotypes that dominated the response ex vivo.

Germline lookup yields CDR1 SGHTA and CDR2 FQGTGA. The V gene lost 1 base and the J gene lost 0 bases, with 9 bases spanning the gap. The CDR3 has 15 residues. This clonotype was recorded at least ten times. Its antigen is unidentified. TCRdb re-called the reads through MiXCR, storing one row per CDR3 protein. The table has around 100,000 distinct CDR3 sequences, about 9.5% seen once. The rearrangement uses TRBV7-3 and TRBJ1-1, with D hard to call. Sequenced sample: PBMCs, sequenced either directly or after in vitro stimulation (not recorded which). The sequence was obtained from a human donor in good health (CMV status not recorded). Some clones in this sample may be carry-over from other donors' samples. CDR3 sequence reads: CASSLNYRMNTEAFF. DNA for the CDR3: TGTGCCAGCAGCTTAAACTACAGAATGAACACTGAAGCTTTCTTT.